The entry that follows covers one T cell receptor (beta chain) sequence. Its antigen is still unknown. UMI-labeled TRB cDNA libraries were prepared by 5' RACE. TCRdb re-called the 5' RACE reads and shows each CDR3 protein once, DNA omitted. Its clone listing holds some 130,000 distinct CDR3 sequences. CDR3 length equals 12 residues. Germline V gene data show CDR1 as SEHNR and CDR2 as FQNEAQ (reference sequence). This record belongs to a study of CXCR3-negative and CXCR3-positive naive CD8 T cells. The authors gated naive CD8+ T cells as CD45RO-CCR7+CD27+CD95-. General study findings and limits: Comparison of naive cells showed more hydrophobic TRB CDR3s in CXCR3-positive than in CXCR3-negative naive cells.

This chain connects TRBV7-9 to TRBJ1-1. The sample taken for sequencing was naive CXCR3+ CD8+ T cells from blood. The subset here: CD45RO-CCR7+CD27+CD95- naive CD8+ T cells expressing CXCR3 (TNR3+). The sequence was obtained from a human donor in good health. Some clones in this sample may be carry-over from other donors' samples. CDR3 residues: CASSLEEPEAFF.